This T cell receptor (beta chain) derives from a study of PD-L1 blockade in urothelial cancer. Produced via immunoSEQ multiplex PCR; TCRdb's table is partial and in-frame only. The table records roughly 45,000 clones, roughly 91% of them present only once. Germline V CDR1 and CDR2: SGHDN, FVKESK. The CDR3 totals 15 residues. Trimming at V came to 4 bases and at J to 4 bases, leaving 8 bases not matched to a gene. General study results and limits: Patients with below-median pretreatment blood clonality survived longer.

Concerning this clone itself: What it binds is not known.

Sequenced material: PBMCs, taken around atezolizumab (anti-PD-L1) treatment. This chain connects TRBV14 to TRBJ1-1, with 8 bases fitting TRBD1. This clonotype was obtained from a woman in her fifties or sixties with urothelial cancer. The CDR3 DNA reads TGTGCCAGCAGCCCATTCAGGGGGCGGGGCACTGAAGCTTTCTTT. This translates into CASSPFRGRGTEAFF.